The 31 T cell receptor beta chains below were found in one sample sequenced in a study of T-cell memory formation after mild COVID-19. Via MiXCR, TCRdb re-called the 5' RACE reads, giving one row per CDR3 protein. The sample includes 180,000 or so distinct CDR3 sequences, approximately 10% of them seen just once. What was sequenced was PBMCs or a T cell subset sorted from them (not recorded which). The receptors were gathered from a man in his late teens or twenties who had mild COVID-19 (a few samples of this study predate the infection). Cell type and time point are not known.

The chain recombines TRBV4-1 with TRBJ2-3; 13 bases match TRBD2. J lost 6 bases, V lost 1 base, and 13 bases had no gene match. Germline V gene sequence: CDR1 MGHRA, CDR2 YSYEKL. The CDR3 totals 19 residues. In DNA form, the CDR3 reads TGCGCCAGCAGCCAAGGCCGCACTAGCGGGGGGGCCATTTGGGATACGCAGTATTTT. Translation: CASSQGRTSGGAIWDTQYF.

This clonotype was observed a handful of times. The CDR3, as DNA: TGCGCCAGCAGCGGGGGCAGGGATAATTCACCCCTCCACTTT. Protein sequence: CASSGGRDNSPLHF. J is TRBJ1-6 and V is TRBV5-1; a possible D gene is TRBD1 (6 bases). From germline, CDR1 is SGHRS and CDR2 YFSETQ. V was cut by 4 bases and J by 5 bases, with 10 bases left in between. The CDR3 is 14 amino acids.

The chain joins TRBV20-1 to TRBJ2-1, with D unclear. Trimming shortened V by 3 bases and J by 3 bases, and 9 bases separated the two germline ends. In germline, CDR1 is DFQATT, CDR2 SNEGSKA (reference sequence). The CDR3 is made up of 13 amino acids. The CDR3 reads CSASLGLYNEQFF. In DNA, the CDR3 is TGCAGTGCTAGCCTAGGCCTCTACAATGAGCAGTTCTTC.

The CDR3 spells CASREFDQSYEQYV. The CDR3, as DNA: TGTGCCAGCAGGGAATTCGACCAGTCCTACGAGCAGTACGTC. V usage is TRBV2 and J usage is TRBJ2-7; no definite D call. V dropped 6 bases and J dropped 1 base, with 13 bases sitting between them. The CDR3 has 14 amino acids. Germline V gives CDR1 SNHLY, CDR2 FYNNEI.

This clonotype was counted between two and nine times. The J gene is TRBJ1-4, the V gene TRBV4-1; D is unresolved. Trimming shortened V by 4 bases and J by 0 bases, and 12 bases separated the two germline ends. Germline CDR1 is MGHRA and CDR2 is YSYEKL. The CDR3 is made up of 16 amino acids. The CDR3 reads CASSRSPVATNEKLFF. The CDR3 nucleotides are TGCGCCAGCAGCCGGTCACCAGTCGCAACTAATGAAAAACTGTTTTTT.

This clonotype was seen only a few times. The rearrangement uses TRBV12-3 or TRBV12-4 and TRBJ2-3; 8 bases line up with TRBD1. V lost 3 bases and J lost 3; bases outside the gene matches: 23. CDR3 length equals 21 residues. Here the CDR3 DNA reads TGTGCCAGCAGTTTCGGTGTGTGGGGCAGGGGGCACGGGGGCCGGACAGATACGCAGTATTTT. It translates to CASSFGVWGRGHGGRTDTQYF.

There are a few counts of this clonotype. The rearrangement links TRBV18 to TRBJ2-7; tentatively, D is TRBD2 (5 bases). Germline V gene sequence: CDR1 KGHSH, CDR2 LQKENI. The CDR3 contains 14 residues. V dropped 5 bases and J dropped 0 bases, with 11 bases sitting between them. CDR3 amino acids: CASSMASGSYEQYF. The CDR3 nucleotides read TGTGCCAGCTCAATGGCGAGCGGCTCCTACGAGCAGTACTTC.

The chain has TRBV27 and TRBJ2-1; TRBD2 agrees at 11 bases. J was trimmed by 9 bases and V by 3 bases; bases with no gene match: 19. Germline CDR1 is MNHEY and CDR2 is SMNVEV (reference sequence). This CDR3 contains 19 residues. The CDR3 protein is CASSFSISLAGGVVSEQFF. CDR3 in DNA: TGTGCCAGCAGTTTCTCCATCTCGCTAGCGGGGGGTGTCGTAAGTGAGCAGTTCTTC.

This clonotype was counted only a few times. The J gene is TRBJ2-2, the V gene TRBV12-3 or TRBV12-4; TRBD1 matches 8 bases. Germline trimming cut 3 bases from V and 9 bases from J; bases unmatched to any gene: 3. CDR3 length equals 13 residues. The CDR3 protein is CASSLDRDRELFF. CDR3 nucleotide sequence: TGTGCCAGCAGTTTGGACAGGGACCGGGAGCTGTTTTTT.

The V and J genes are TRBV20-1 and TRBJ1-2; perhaps TRBD1 as D (6 bases). CDR3 length: 12 residues. Germline CDR1 DFQATT, CDR2 SNEGSKA (reference sequence). The ends were cut back, 5 bases at V and 3 bases at J, with 10 bases in the middle. The CDR3 nucleotides are TGCAGTGCTGAGGACAGCTACTATGGCTACACCTTC. Translating it yields CSAEDSYYGYTF.

This clonotype was detected only a few times. This chain uses TRBV6-5 with TRBJ2-1; D perhaps matches TRBD1 (6 bases). CDR1 is MNHEY, CDR2 SVGAGI, per germline. The CDR3 totals 13 residues. Trimming removed 4 bases from V and 9 bases from J, with 13 bases in between. In nucleotides, the CDR3 is TGTGCCAGCAGTTCCAGAACAGGGTTTGAGCAGTTCTTC. It is translated as CASSSRTGFEQFF.

This chain links TRBV5-8 with TRBJ2-3; maybe TRBD1 (6 bases). This CDR3 is built from 14 residues. V lost 4 bases and J 2 bases, leaving 11 bases between the germline ends. Looked up from germline, CDR1 is SGHTS and CDR2 is YDEGEE. For the CDR3, the DNA is TGTGCCAGCAGCCGGACAGAGGTCACAGATACGCAGTATTTT. This gives the protein CASSRTEVTDTQYF.

The CDR3 loop reads CASSPSRYEQYF. CDR3 nucleotides: TGTGCCAGCAGTCCGTCCCGCTACGAGCAGTACTTC. The rearrangement links TRBV6-6 to TRBJ2-7; no clear D gene. This CDR3 is built from 12 residues. Germline V gives CDR1 MNHNY, CDR2 SVGAGI (reference sequence). V was pared by 5 bases and J by 3 bases, with 8 bases between.

This chain joins TRBV5-1 and TRBJ1-2; TRBD1 agrees at 8 bases. V trimming: 4 bases; J trimming: 3 bases; junction bases outside the gene matches: 5. The CDR3 is made up of 14 amino acids. Germline V lookup: CDR1 SGHRS, CDR2 YFSETQ. The CDR3 DNA reads as TGCGCCAGCAGCCCGGCGGGACAGGACTATGGCTACACCTTC. Amino acids: CASSPAGQDYGYTF.

This chain connects TRBV10-3 to TRBJ2-5; no reliable D call. Trimming removed 2 bases at V and 5 bases at J, with 18 bases between. The CDR3 runs 16 residues. Germline values: CDR1 ENHRY, CDR2 SYGVKD. The CDR3 DNA sequence: TGTGCCATCAGTGAGCTTCCCGGAACTTCAAGCGAGACCCAGTACTTC. The encoded protein is CAISELPGTSSETQYF.

This clonotype has a handful of counts. The J gene is TRBJ2-3, the V gene TRBV5-1; TRBD1 or TRBD2 may be the D gene (5 bases each). The V and J ends lost 0 bases and 0 bases respectively, with 11 bases between them. The CDR3 consists of 16 residues. Germline V gives CDR1 SGHRS, CDR2 YFSETQ. As DNA, the CDR3 is TGCGCCAGCAGCTTGGCTTCCAGGGAGAGCACAGATACGCAGTATTTT. It codes for CASSLASRESTDTQYF.

There are a few counts of this clonotype. DNA for the CDR3: TGTGCCAGCAGCTCTCATTTTCAGGGGGTTAGTGAGCAGTTCTTC. It translates to CASSSHFQGVSEQFF. The chain recombines TRBV11-2 with TRBJ2-1, with 7 bases fitting TRBD1. The CDR3 is 15 amino acids. V lost 4 bases to trimming and J lost 9 bases; unmatched junction nucleotides: 12. Germline V lookup: CDR1 SGHAT, CDR2 FQNNGV.

V is TRBV10-3 and J is TRBJ2-1, with 7 bases aligning to TRBD1. This CDR3 spans 13 amino acids. Germline values: CDR1 ENHRY, CDR2 SYGVKD. Trimming took 4 bases from V and 7 from J; bases not matched to a gene: 4. The CDR3: CAISGQGVNEQFF. The CDR3 nucleotides are TGTGCCATCAGTGGGCAGGGGGTAAATGAGCAGTTCTTC.

The J gene is TRBJ2-7, the V gene TRBV9, with 8 positions matching TRBD1. The CDR3 covers 15 residues. After removal of 0 bases from V and 5 bases from J, the junction contained 7 bases not matched to a gene. From germline, CDR1 is SGDLS and CDR2 YYNGEE. The CDR3: CASSVAPDRVDEQYF. The CDR3 nucleotides are TGTGCCAGCAGCGTAGCCCCGGACAGGGTCGACGAGCAGTACTTC.

This clonotype was recorded a few times. The chain carries TRBV20-1 and TRBJ1-2, with 10 bases lining up with TRBD1. J gave up 2 bases and V 4 bases, and 4 bases lay outside the gene matches. The CDR3 is 14 amino acids. Germline V gene lookup returns CDR1 DFQATT and CDR2 SNEGSKA (reference sequence). In nucleotides, the CDR3 is TGCAGTGCTAAGGACAGGGGGACAAACTATGGCTACACCTTC. This translates into CSAKDRGTNYGYTF.

This clonotype has only a few counts. CDR3 sequence (DNA): TGTGCCAGCACCCCAGGGGGGTACAATGAGCAGTTCTTC. Its protein product is CASTPGGYNEQFF. The chain carries TRBV6-6 and TRBJ2-1, with D perhaps matching TRBD1 (7 bases). This CDR3 region has 13 residues. The germline gives CDR1 MNHNY, CDR2 SVGAGI (reference sequence). The V and J ends lost 7 bases and 4 bases respectively, with 11 bases between them.

This clonotype appeared many times. The CDR3 DNA reads TGCAGCGTTGAACTCTACACCAGCCCAGGCTACGAGCAGTACTTC. The encoded protein is CSVELYTSPGYEQYF. This chain links TRBV29-1 with TRBJ2-7; D remains unclear. Between the trimmed V and J ends, which lost 2 bases and 3 bases, there was a span of 17 bases. The CDR3 runs to 15 residues. CDR1 SQVTM and CDR2 ANQGSEA come from the germline V gene.

In its sample, this clonotype was seen a few times. The V call is TRBV10-3, the J call TRBJ1-5; a weak D match, TRBD1 (5 bases). This CDR3 has 15 residues. V was cut by 1 base and J by 8 bases, with 15 bases left in between. Germline loops: CDR1 ENHRY, CDR2 SYGVKD. The CDR3 spells CAISEFSRGGEPQHF. The CDR3 DNA sequence: TGTGCCATCAGTGAGTTCTCGCGGGGAGGGGAGCCCCAGCATTTT.

This clonotype was seen only a few times. V and J are TRBV3-1 and TRBJ2-1; possible D gene TRBD1, 6 bases. CDR1 is LGHDT, CDR2 YNNKEL, per germline (reference sequence). This CDR3 region has 12 residues. V was shortened by 1 base and J by 9 bases, with 7 bases between the two germline ends. The DNA for the CDR3 is TGTGCCAGCAGCCAAGCGGACAGTGAGCAGTTCTTC. Translation: CASSQADSEQFF.

This clonotype was observed many times. The chain recombines TRBV6-5 with TRBJ2-1, with 8 positions matching TRBD1. Germline lookup yields CDR1 MNHEY and CDR2 SVGAGI. V shed 6 bases and J 8 bases; nucleotides not matched to a gene: 6. This CDR3 is 13 amino acids long. CDR3: CASRNPDRDEQFF. In nucleotides, the CDR3 is TGTGCCAGCAGAAACCCGGACAGGGATGAGCAGTTCTTC.

In this sample, this clonotype turned up many times. The chain carries TRBV4-1 and TRBJ2-3; D not resolved. This CDR3 comprises 18 residues. CDR1 and CDR2 (germline): MGHRA, YSYEKL. Trimming removed 0 bases at V and 1 base at J, with 17 bases between. CDR3 in amino acids: CASSQDSSEFAGTDTQYF. The DNA of the CDR3 is TGCGCCAGCAGCCAAGATTCGAGCGAGTTCGCTGGCACAGATACGCAGTATTTT.

The CDR3 sequence: CASRRTGNNEQFF. The CDR3 region has the DNA TGTGCCAGCCGGAGGACAGGGAACAATGAGCAGTTCTTC. The chain employs TRBV6-2 or TRBV6-3 and TRBJ2-1; TRBD1 matches 8 bases. The CDR3 has 13 residues. Trimming removed 8 bases from V and 5 bases from J; junction bases left unmatched: 5. CDR1 and CDR2 (germline): MNHEY, SVGEGT.

This clonotype was detected only a few times. This sequence joins TRBV11-2 and TRBJ2-5; no clear D gene. The CDR3 consists of 11 residues. The V and J ends lost 6 bases and 5 bases respectively, with 7 bases between them. Germline CDR1 is SGHAT and CDR2 is FQNNGV. The CDR3 spells CASRIVETQYF. CDR3 sequence (DNA): TGTGCCAGCAGGATCGTGGAGACCCAGTACTTC.

This chain joins TRBV20-1 and TRBJ1-5, with a possible D match to TRBD1 (5 bases). Trimming left V 1 base short and J 7 bases short, with 17 bases between. The length of the CDR3 is 15 residues. Germline lookup yields CDR1 DFQATT and CDR2 SNEGSKA (reference sequence). CDR3 residues: CSARGGAGVDQPQHF. The CDR3, as DNA: TGCAGTGCTAGAGGGGGTGCGGGGGTTGACCAGCCCCAGCATTTT.

The rearrangement links TRBV5-1 to TRBJ2-1, with 7 bases fitting TRBD2. CDR3 length: 15 residues. V shed 7 bases, J shed 8 bases, and the junction held 15 bases outside the gene matches. Germline CDR1 and CDR2: SGHRS and YFSETQ. This CDR3 reads CASAGRHSPGDEQFF. In nucleotides, the CDR3 is TGCGCCAGCGCCGGGAGGCACTCACCCGGCGATGAGCAGTTCTTC.

There are a few counts of this clonotype. CDR3 in amino acids: CASSLAGGVNIQYF. CDR3 in DNA: TGCGCCAGCAGCTTGGCGGGGGGCGTGAACATTCAGTACTTC. The J gene is TRBJ2-4, the V gene TRBV5-1, with D possibly being TRBD2 (7 bases). The germline V gene has CDR1 SGHRS and CDR2 YFSETQ. This CDR3 contains 14 residues. V was clipped by 0 bases and J by 7 bases, with 11 bases between them. The full variable domain, with the rest looked up from reference TRBV5-1 and TRBJ2-4, is KAGVTQTPRYLIKTRGQQVTLSCSPISGHRSVSWYQQTPGQGLQFLFEYFSETQRNKGNFPGRFSGRQFSNSRSEMNVSTLELGDSALYLCASSLAGGVNIQYFGAGTRLSVL.